The 13 T cell receptor beta chains listed next were all sequenced from one sample in a study of Ad26.COV2.S vaccination and SARS-CoV-2 variants. Only in-frame clones appear in the TCRdb table, and some are missing; sequencing was by immunoSEQ multiplex PCR. The data hold about 350,000 clones, with about 92% observed a single time. The sequenced sample was peripheral blood, obtained after recovery from COVID-19. The receptors originated from a human donor who had recovered from COVID-19.

The table lists this clone with a count of one. This chain joins TRBV21-1 and TRBJ1-4. TRBV21-1 is classified as a pseudogene. The CDR3 is made up of 16 amino acids. CDR3 sequence (DNA): TGTGCCAGCAGCAAAATGGCCCTTAGGACTAATGAAAAACTGTTTTTT. The encoded protein is CASSKMALRTNEKLFF.

Concerning this clone: This same CDR3 is encoded by further DNA sequences in the sample. The chain is built from TRBV6-5 and TRBJ1-2; D possibly corresponds to TRBD1 (6 bases). Trimming took 5 bases from V and 3 from J, leaving 13 bases between them. The CDR3 has 14 residues. Germline-derived CDR1 and CDR2 are MNHEY and SVGAGI. The CDR3 DNA reads TGTGCCAGCAGTCGTCAGGGGATGGACTATGGCTACACCTTC. Translated, it gives CASSRQGMDYGYTF.

The rearrangement links TRBV11-2 to TRBJ1-1; 8 bases align to TRBD1. Trimming cost V 3 bases and J 8 bases; bases outside gene matches: 8. The CDR3 has 14 amino acids. Germline loops: CDR1 SGHAT, CDR2 FQNNGV. As DNA, the CDR3 is TGTGCCAGCAGCTTTGAGACCAGGGGGCGCGAAGCTTTCTTT. Translated: CASSFETRGREAFF.

The V and J genes are TRBV27 and TRBJ2-7; 7 bases are a match to TRBD1. Looked up from germline, CDR1 is MNHEY and CDR2 is SMNVEV (reference sequence). This CDR3 has 14 residues. J lost 0 bases, V lost 6 bases, and 5 bases had no gene match. The CDR3 DNA reads as TGTGCCAGCAGAACTCGGGACAGCTCCTACGAGCAGTACTTC. Protein: CASRTRDSSYEQYF.

The chain is built from TRBV10-1 and TRBJ2-7; TRBD1 agrees at 10 bases. Germline trimming cut 2 bases from V and 0 bases from J; bases unmatched to any gene: 4. The CDR3 has 16 residues. Germline V lookup: CDR1 WNHNN, CDR2 SYGVQD (reference sequence). The chain's CDR3 is CASSELGQGISYEQYF. In DNA, the CDR3 is TGCGCCAGCAGTGAGCTGGGACAGGGGATCTCCTACGAGCAGTACTTC.

The chain recombines TRBV11-3 with TRBJ2-3; TRBD1 aligns across 7 bases. The junction had 3 bases not matched to a gene; V was cut back by 1 base and J by 2 bases. Looked up from germline, CDR1 is SGHNT and CDR2 is YENEEA. CDR3 length: 15 residues. The CDR3 bases are TGTGCCAGCAGCTTAGGGACAGGACACACAGATACGCAGTATTTT. Its protein is CASSLGTGHTDTQYF.

The chain is built from TRBV6-5 and TRBJ1-5; D perhaps matches TRBD1 (5 bases). Germline CDR1 is MNHEY and CDR2 is SVGAGI. The V and J ends lost 8 bases and 0 bases respectively, with 11 bases between them. There are 14 residues in the CDR3. CDR3 amino acids: CASRQGYSNQPQHF. CDR3 bases: TGTGCCAGCCGGCAGGGTTATAGCAATCAGCCCCAGCATTTT.

This clone was seen once. This chain links TRBV7-9 with TRBJ2-2; no reliable D call. In germline, CDR1 is SEHNR, CDR2 FQNEAQ (reference sequence). The CDR3 length is 12 residues. V lost 5 bases, J lost 6 bases, and 7 bases lay in between. This CDR3 reads CASSQGAGELFF. As DNA, the CDR3 is TGTGCCAGCAGCCAAGGTGCCGGGGAGCTGTTTTTT.

This chain uses TRBV18 with TRBJ2-2, with a possible D match to TRBD2 (5 bases). The V gene lost 3 bases and the J gene lost 14 bases, with 13 bases spanning the gap. There are 12 residues in the CDR3. Germline lookup yields CDR1 KGHSH and CDR2 LQKENI. Here the CDR3 DNA reads TGTGCCAGCTCACCTGAACCGGAGGTACTGTTTTTT. It codes for CASSPEPEVLFF. The complete variable domain, with remaining parts taken from reference TRBV18 and TRBJ2-2, reads NAGVMQNPRHLVRRRGQEARLRCSPMKGHSHVYWYRQLPEEGLKFMVYLQKENIIDESGMPKERFSAEFPKEGPSILRIQQVVRGDSAAYFCASSPEPEVLFFGEGSRLTVL.

In this sample, this clone turned up once. The V and J genes are TRBV9 and TRBJ1-3, with 7 bases lining up with TRBD1. This CDR3 is 17 amino acids long. Germline values: CDR1 SGDLS, CDR2 YYNGEE. After removal of 0 bases from V and 0 bases from J, the junction contained 6 bases not matched to a gene. CDR3 sequence reads: CASSVGPDRFSGNTIYF. The CDR3 DNA sequence: TGTGCCAGCAGCGTAGGGCCGGACAGGTTCTCTGGAAACACCATATATTTT.

This chain uses TRBV18 with TRBJ1-6, with no clear D. Germline V lookup: CDR1 KGHSH, CDR2 LQKENI. This CDR3 has 15 residues. V lost 5 bases and J lost 0, with 8 bases in between. The CDR3 protein is CASSTQSSYNSPLHF. The CDR3 nucleotides read TGTGCCAGCTCAACACAGAGCTCCTATAATTCACCCCTCCACTTT. Together with reference TRBV18 and TRBJ1-6, the CDR3 gives the full variable domain: NAGVMQNPRHLVRRRGQEARLRCSPMKGHSHVYWYRQLPEEGLKFMVYLQKENIIDESGMPKERFSAEFPKEGPSILRIQQVVRGDSAAYFCASSTQSSYNSPLHFGNGTRLTVT.

The rearrangement uses TRBV12-3 or TRBV12-4 and TRBJ1-1; D not certain. The ends were cut back, 10 bases at V and 1 base at J, with 7 bases in the middle. This CDR3 contains 11 residues. CDR3 region: CANSENTEAFF. The CDR3 coding sequence is TGTGCCAACTCGGAGAACACTGAAGCTTTCTTT.

This clone came up once. This chain uses TRBV2 with TRBJ1-2; no definite D call. The CDR3 runs to 11 residues. Germline V gene lookup returns CDR1 SNHLY and CDR2 FYNNEI. With 3 bases removed from V and 5 bases from J, the gap between germline ends came to 4 bases. In nucleotides, the CDR3 is TGTGCCAGCAGTGACGGGTATGGCTACACCTTC. Translation: CASSDGYGYTF.